This T cell receptor beta chain was recorded in a study of technical replicates of blood from a handful of donors. The protocol was immunoSEQ multiplex PCR, while the TCRdb copy is restricted to in-frame clones and leaves out a portion. The profile covers around 30,000 clones, with approximately 92% appearing a single time and 3.5% to 5% taken by the ten largest. V was clipped by 10 bases and J by 3 bases, with 18 bases between them. CDR3 length: 14 residues. The germline V gene has CDR1 MNHGY and CDR2 SAAAGT. The sample comprised PBMCs. The J gene is TRBJ1-1, the V gene TRBV6-8; TRBD1 is a possible D gene (6 bases). The origin of this receptor is a human donor in good health. Some clones in this sample may be carry-over from other donors' samples. The CDR3 region is CAIDRTAAYTEAFF. The CDR3 bases are TGTGCCATCGATAGGACAGCCGCGTACACTGAAGCTTTCTTT.